The 12 T cell receptor beta chains below all came from one sample that was sequenced in a study of response to subunit inactivated influenza vaccine. TCRdb reprocessed the RT-PCR reads with MiXCR, giving one entry per CDR3 protein. The sample holds about 160,000 distinct CDR3 sequences, around 9.9% seen once. The sequenced sample was non-naive T cells sorted from PBMCs, obtained roughly 47 days after vaccination. The receptor set was obtained from a man aged 50-59 years who received an inactivated influenza vaccine.

V usage is TRBV6-1 and J usage is TRBJ1-4; 7 nucleotides line up with TRBD1. The CDR3 has 15 amino acids. Germline CDR1 is MNHNS and CDR2 is SASEGT. With 5 bases clipped from V and 2 bases from J, the junction kept 5 bases outside the gene matches. CDR3 loop: CASSRQGRTNEKLFF. CDR3 nucleotides: TGTGCCAGCAGTAGACAGGGTCGGACTAATGAAAAACTGTTTTTT.

The chain recombines TRBV12-3 or TRBV12-4 with TRBJ2-7, with 9 bases matching TRBD1. CDR3 length equals 15 residues. The ends lost 5 bases at V and 2 bases at J; junction bases unmatched: 7. The CDR3 reads CASSPGGTGPYEQYF. The DNA for the CDR3 is TGTGCCAGCAGTCCAGGCGGGACAGGGCCCTACGAGCAGTACTTC.

This sequence joins TRBV20-1 and TRBJ2-1; 11 nucleotides line up with TRBD2. There are 14 residues in the CDR3. The junction had 8 bases not matched to a gene; V was cut back by 5 bases and J by 8 bases. CDR1 is DFQATT, CDR2 SNEGSKA, per germline (reference sequence). The CDR3 DNA is TGCAGTGCTCATTTCGGGACTAGCGGATATGAGCAGTTCTTC. As protein: CSAHFGTSGYEQFF.

The chain combines TRBV5-1 with TRBJ1-1, with 11 bases lining up with TRBD1. The CDR3 has 15 amino acids. The V gene's germline CDR1 is SGHRS and CDR2 YFSETQ. V gave up 2 bases and J gave up 6 bases; unmatched junction bases: 6. CDR3 in DNA: TGCGCCAGCAGCTTAAAAGGACAGGGGGCCTCTGAAGCTTTCTTT. Its protein is CASSLKGQGASEAFF.

This chain connects TRBV27 to TRBJ2-1, with D perhaps TRBD1 or TRBD2 (5 bases each). This CDR3 has 16 residues. From germline, CDR1 is MNHEY and CDR2 SMNVEV (reference sequence). The V gene lost 3 bases and the J gene lost 2 bases, with 14 bases spanning the gap. The CDR3 loop reads CASSLTGGPPYNEQFF. The DNA for the CDR3 is TGTGCCAGCAGTTTGACTGGGGGTCCCCCCTACAATGAGCAGTTCTTC.

V usage is TRBV6-4 and J usage is TRBJ2-1; 11 bases match TRBD2. The germline CDR1 and CDR2 sequences are MRHNA and SNTAGT. V gave up 2 bases and J gave up 8 bases; unmatched junction bases: 8. The CDR3 spans 16 residues. The CDR3 sequence is CASSDKTSGAVDEQFF. The DNA for the CDR3 is TGTGCCAGCAGTGACAAGACTAGCGGGGCGGTGGATGAGCAGTTCTTC.

The chain carries TRBV12-3 or TRBV12-4 and TRBJ2-3; D gene ambiguous. The CDR3 contains 14 residues. Trimming left V 3 bases short and J 6 bases short, with 13 bases between. The CDR3 DNA sequence: TGTGCCAGCAGTTTCGGATCCCCTAGGGATACGCAGTATTTT. The encoded protein is CASSFGSPRDTQYF.

This clonotype was recorded a few times. V usage is TRBV29-1 and J usage is TRBJ1-5; tentatively, D is TRBD1 (6 bases). Trimming took off 4 bases at V and 4 bases at J, with 8 bases between the two ends. The CDR3 has 12 residues. The germline V gene encodes CDR1 SQVTM and CDR2 ANQGSEA. This CDR3 reads CSVGDKNQPQHF. The CDR3 nucleotides are TGCAGCGTTGGGGACAAGAATCAGCCCCAGCATTTT.

This chain's CDR3 is CASSLGQSNTEAFF. The CDR3 nucleotides are TGCGCCAGCAGCTTGGGCCAGAGCAACACTGAAGCTTTCTTT. The V call is TRBV5-1, the J call TRBJ1-1, with unresolved D. Germline assignment: CDR1 SGHRS and CDR2 YFSETQ. With 0 bases removed from V and 2 bases from J, the gap between germline ends came to 8 bases. The CDR3 has 14 amino acids.

There are many counts of this clonotype. This chain connects TRBV7-9 to TRBJ1-5, with D possibly being TRBD1 (6 bases). The germline V and J ends were trimmed by 1 base and 2 bases, with 15 bases remaining between them. The CDR3 contains 17 residues. Germline lookup yields CDR1 SEHNR and CDR2 FQNEAQ (reference sequence). The CDR3 sequence is CASSLEQGPSGNQPQHF. Written as DNA, the CDR3 is TGTGCCAGCAGCTTAGAACAGGGCCCCTCGGGCAATCAGCCCCAGCATTTT.

This chain joins TRBV5-5 and TRBJ2-7; maybe TRBD2 (5 bases). Trimming stripped 4 bases from V and 6 bases from J, with 14 bases between. Germline values: CDR1 SGHKS, CDR2 YYEKEE (reference sequence). The CDR3 extends over 13 amino acids. The CDR3: CASSPVFGGEQYF. CDR3 nucleotides: TGTGCCAGCAGCCCGGTTTTTGGAGGCGAGCAGTACTTC.

The CDR3, as DNA: TGTGCCAGCAGCCAGGAAAGACTAGCGGGCATCTACGAGCAGTACTTC. Translated, it gives CASSQERLAGIYEQYF. The chain is built from TRBV4-2 and TRBJ2-7; 10 bases are a match to TRBD2. Germline assignment: CDR1 LGHNA and CDR2 YNFKEQ. V shed 3 bases and J 3 bases; nucleotides not matched to a gene: 8. The CDR3 totals 16 residues.